A single sample gave rise to the 5 T cell receptor beta chains below, sequenced in a study of siplizumab effects on memory and regulatory T cells. Method: immunoSEQ multiplex PCR; TCRdb's copy keeps in-frame clones and lacks some. The table lists more than 95,000 clones, about 94% of them singletons. Material: Tregs sorted from blood. The source of these receptors is a human donor in good health.

CDR3 loop: CASSPRQGYYEQYF. CDR3 nucleotides: TGTGCCAGCTCACCGCGCCAGGGGTATTACGAGCAGTACTTC. The chain carries TRBV18 and TRBJ2-7; D might be TRBD1 (6 bases). Trimming took 3 bases from V and 4 from J, leaving 13 bases between them. The CDR3 loop spans 14 amino acids. Germline V CDR1 and CDR2: KGHSH, LQKENI.

The chain employs TRBV5-6 and TRBJ1-5; 11 nucleotides agree with TRBD1. With 3 bases clipped from V and 4 bases from J, the junction kept 3 bases outside the gene matches. Germline CDR1 reads SGHDT; CDR2 reads YYEEEE. The CDR3 spans 15 residues. The CDR3 coding sequence is TGTGCCAGCAGCTCCGGGACAGGGGGAAATCAGCCCCAGCATTTT. This encodes CASSSGTGGNQPQHF.

The CDR3 bases are TGCGCCAGCAGTCTTAGACCGGGACTAGCGGCGATCAATGAGCAGTTCTTC. Protein product: CASSLRPGLAAINEQFF. The gene calls are TRBV23-1 and TRBJ2-1; 11 bases are shared with TRBD2. TRBV23-1 is treated as an ORF (open reading frame) with a function not yet certain. Trimming at V came to 4 bases and at J to 6 bases, leaving 11 bases not matched to a gene. The length of the CDR3 is 17 residues.

The chain combines TRBV25-1 with TRBJ1-5; D remains unclear. Germline CDR1 MGHDK, CDR2 SYGVNS. V gave up 3 bases and J gave up 3 bases, with 9 bases separating them. The CDR3 contains 14 residues. The CDR3 reads CASSDTGYNQPQHF. CDR3 in DNA: TGTGCCAGCAGTGATACCGGGTACAATCAGCCCCAGCATTTT.

The chain joins TRBV25-1 to TRBJ2-1; 9 nucleotides agree with TRBD2. The CDR3 is 15 residues long. Trimming cost V 3 bases and J 9 bases; bases outside gene matches: 9. Per germline, CDR1 MGHDK and CDR2 SYGVNS. The CDR3 DNA is TGTGCCAGCAGTGAGGTAGCGGGAGCGTGGGGTGAGCAGTTCTTC. Its translation: CASSEVAGAWGEQFF. The complete variable domain, with remaining parts taken from reference TRBV25-1 and TRBJ2-1, reads EADIYQTPRYLVIGTGKKITLECSQTMGHDKMYWYQQDPGMELHLIHYSYGVNSTEKGDLSSESTVSRIRTEHFPLTLESARPSHTSQYLCASSEVAGAWGEQFFGPGTRLTVL.